This T cell receptor (beta chain) was recovered during a study of blood T cell repertoires in COVID-19. Germline trimming cut 3 bases from V and 7 bases from J; bases unmatched to any gene: 6. This CDR3 is 16 amino acids long. Germline assignment: CDR1 SGDLS and CDR2 YYNGEE. Participant-given clinical history determined each cohort assignment. This table comes from immunoSEQ multiplex PCR, and its TCRdb copy is limited to in-frame clones, with some not included. The table shows more than 250,000 clones, with more than 75% occurring only once. The chain has TRBV9 and TRBJ2-1, with 14 positions matching TRBD2. The receptor was isolated from a woman under 40 who had recovered from COVID-19. The specimen was PBMCs or T cells enriched from blood (not recorded which). This CDR3 reads CASSGRLAGGLNEQFF. Written as DNA, the CDR3 is TGTGCCAGCAGCGGGAGACTAGCGGGGGGGCTTAATGAGCAGTTCTTC.